These 17 T cell receptor beta chains were sequenced from one sample in a study of shared clonotypes between healthy human individuals (dated by TCRdb to 2018 to 2021). The protocol used for the library was the immunoSEQ multiplex PCR assay. As stored in TCRdb, this immuneACCESS dataset retains in-frame rearrangements with V and J assigned. A fraction of the clones does not appear; measured against another copy, unresolved V genes explain less than half of the discrepancy, and the remainder lacks a known reason. For this sample the table gives hundreds of thousands of clones, of which approximately 96% were detected only once. The top ten clonotypes cover roughly 0.1% of the sample. CD8 naive samples consisted of CD45RO-negative cells that were positively selected for CCR7, yielding a CD45RA+CCR7+ population without TemRA cells. Material: naive CD8+ T cells sorted from blood. Taken with the paper, the label for cell subset or site translates to: CD45RA+CCR7+. These TCRs come from a woman aged 25 to 39 in good health.

J is TRBJ2-7 and V is TRBV27; either TRBD1 or TRBD2 may supply D (6 bases each). V dropped 3 bases and J dropped 0 bases, with 12 bases sitting between them. This CDR3 contains 15 residues. The germline V gene has CDR1 MNHEY and CDR2 SMNVEV (reference sequence). Here the CDR3 DNA reads TGTGCCAGCAGTTTGTCAAGGGGGGCCTCCTACGAGCAGTACTTC. Translation: CASSLSRGASYEQYF.

V usage is TRBV6-5 and J usage is TRBJ2-5; 11 nucleotides agree with TRBD1. The germline V gene encodes CDR1 MNHEY and CDR2 SVGAGI. This CDR3 spans 15 amino acids. Trimming at V came to 5 bases and at J to 1 base, leaving 3 bases not matched to a gene. The CDR3 DNA reads as TGTGCCAGCAGTCGGACAGGGGGCCCCCAAGAGACCCAGTACTTC. This sequence encodes CASSRTGGPQETQYF.

This chain joins TRBV30 and TRBJ1-2; a possible D gene is TRBD1 (6 bases). Germline V gives CDR1 GTSNPN, CDR2 SVGIG (reference sequence). The V gene lost 6 bases and the J gene lost 4 bases, with 12 bases spanning the gap. This CDR3 region has 12 residues. The CDR3 spells CACLGQRYGYTF. For the CDR3, the DNA is TGTGCCTGCCTCGGACAGCGCTATGGCTACACCTTC.

The rearrangement uses TRBV7-6 and TRBJ2-3; 14 nucleotides agree with TRBD2. V was clipped by 6 bases and J by 4 bases; unmatched bases: 6. The CDR3 length is 16 residues. From germline, CDR1 is SGHVS and CDR2 FNYEAQ. CDR3 sequence reads: CASSRLAGGLADTQYF. The CDR3 DNA reads as TGTGCCAGCAGTCGACTAGCGGGAGGGCTTGCAGATACGCAGTATTTT.

The V and J genes are TRBV28 and TRBJ2-2; 7 positions agree with TRBD1. V shed 0 bases and J 6 bases; nucleotides not matched to a gene: 7. The CDR3 is made up of 16 amino acids. Germline V gene lookup returns CDR1 MDHEN and CDR2 SYDVKM. CDR3 sequence (DNA): TGTGCCAGCAGTTTATGGTTTAGGACAGGTCCCGGGGAGCTGTTTTTT. This gives the protein CASSLWFRTGPGELFF. Variable domain in full (rest from reference TRBV28 and TRBJ2-2): DVKVTQSSRYLVKRTGEKVFLECVQDMDHENMFWYRQDPGLGLRLIYFSYDVKMKEKGDIPEGYSVSREKKERFSLILESASTNQTSMYLCASSLWFRTGPGELFFGEGSRLTVL.

This chain links TRBV28 with TRBJ2-1, with TRBD2 as a possible D gene (6 bases). The germline V and J ends were trimmed by 6 bases and 3 bases, with 15 bases remaining between them. The germline gives CDR1 MDHEN, CDR2 SYDVKM. There are 15 residues in the CDR3. The DNA for the CDR3 is TGTGCCAGCAGACCGGGACTGGGAGACTACAATGAGCAGTTCTTC. This gives the protein CASRPGLGDYNEQFF.

The chain carries TRBV28 and TRBJ2-7, with D unclear. Germline V CDR1 and CDR2: MDHEN, SYDVKM. V was shortened by 5 bases and J by 2 bases, with 19 bases between the two germline ends. The CDR3 has 16 amino acids. CDR3 sequence: CASSPVPVLFAYEQYF. The DNA for the CDR3 is TGTGCCAGCAGTCCCGTCCCAGTACTATTCGCCTACGAGCAGTACTTC.

The chain uses TRBV28 and TRBJ2-1, with unresolved D. Between the trimmed V and J ends, which lost 4 bases and 7 bases, there was a span of 20 bases. Germline CDR1 reads MDHEN; CDR2 reads SYDVKM. The CDR3 is 16 residues long. DNA of the CDR3: TGTGCCAGCAGTTGGTCACACTTGGGCCCTGGGAATGAGCAGTTCTTC. It is translated as CASSWSHLGPGNEQFF.

The chain combines TRBV11-2 with TRBJ2-7; D is possibly TRBD1 (6 bases). The CDR3 is made up of 14 amino acids. The germline V gene encodes CDR1 SGHAT and CDR2 FQNNGV. Trimming pared 5 bases from V and 5 bases from J, leaving 16 bases between. The CDR3 is CASSPPTGFHEQYF. In DNA form, the CDR3 reads TGTGCCAGCAGCCCTCCCACAGGGTTCCACGAGCAGTACTTC.

The chain recombines TRBV30 with TRBJ2-7; D remains unclear. The CDR3 is 12 residues long. Germline loops: CDR1 GTSNPN, CDR2 SVGIG (reference sequence). V shed 2 bases and J shed 6 bases, with 11 bases lying between them. The DNA for the CDR3 is TGTGCCTGGAGTTCCAGCGCCCTCGAGCAGTACTTC. It specifies CAWSSSALEQYF.

The CDR3 reads CASSFPEAYEQYF. CDR3 nucleotide sequence: TGTGCCAGCAGTTTTCCAGAAGCCTACGAGCAGTACTTC. This chain joins TRBV28 and TRBJ2-7; D remains unclear. This CDR3 spans 13 amino acids. In germline, CDR1 is MDHEN, CDR2 SYDVKM. Trimming stripped 3 bases from V and 2 bases from J, with 8 bases between.

The rearrangement joins TRBV28 to TRBJ2-1; D is perhaps TRBD2 (6 bases). Per the germline V gene, CDR1 is MDHEN and CDR2 is SYDVKM. This CDR3 spans 14 amino acids. The germline V and J ends were trimmed by 6 bases and 8 bases, with 17 bases remaining between them. For the CDR3, the DNA is TGTGCCAGCAGATCAAACCCGGGAGCTTATGAGCAGTTCTTC. Translated, it gives CASRSNPGAYEQFF.

The genes are TRBV27 and TRBJ1-5; D gene ambiguous. From germline, CDR1 is MNHEY and CDR2 SMNVEV (reference sequence). The CDR3 extends over 14 amino acids. Trimming removed 5 bases from V and 6 bases from J, with 14 bases in between. CDR3 protein: CASSTNPLIQPQHF. CDR3 DNA: TGTGCCAGCAGTACTAATCCCTTAATTCAGCCCCAGCATTTT.

This clone has a handful of counts. This rearrangement joins TRBV9 to TRBJ2-1; D remains ambiguous. Looked up from germline, CDR1 is SGDLS and CDR2 is YYNGEE. Trimming took off 3 bases at V and 6 bases at J, with 7 bases between the two ends. The CDR3 runs 12 residues. CDR3 loop: CASSAVVNEQFF. The CDR3 DNA follows: TGTGCCAGCAGCGCGGTAGTCAATGAGCAGTTCTTC. Full variable domain (outside the CDR3, taken from reference TRBV9 and TRBJ2-1): DSGVTQTPKHLITATGQRVTLRCSPRSGDLSVYWYQQSLDQGLQFLIQYYNGEERAKGNILERFSAQQFPDLHSELNLSSLELGDSALYFCASSAVVNEQFFGPGTRLTVL.

The genes are TRBV7-9 and TRBJ2-7, with 10 bases that match TRBD2. Germline V gene data show CDR1 as SEHNR and CDR2 as FQNEAQ (reference sequence). Losses at the gene ends were 5 bases for V and 4 bases for J; bases not matched to a gene: 8. There are 15 residues in the CDR3. The CDR3 nucleotides are TGTGCCAGCAGCCCATCTAGCGGGAGAGTATACGAGCAGTACTTC. Its translation: CASSPSSGRVYEQYF.

The V gene is TRBV2, the J gene TRBJ2-7; a possible D gene is TRBD1 (5 bases). Germline assignment: CDR1 SNHLY and CDR2 FYNNEI. The CDR3 spans 16 residues. V lost 3 bases and J lost 2, with 17 bases in between. The CDR3 is CASSEWVGDRTYEQYF. The CDR3 DNA sequence: TGTGCCAGCAGTGAGTGGGTCGGAGACAGAACCTACGAGCAGTACTTC.

The rearrangement links TRBV5-6 to TRBJ2-2; 7 bases agree with TRBD2. The CDR3 runs to 16 residues. J gave up 1 base and V 4 bases, and 7 bases lay outside the gene matches. The germline V gene has CDR1 SGHDT and CDR2 YYEEEE. Here the CDR3 DNA reads TGTGCCAGCAGCCCCGGGAGGTACTTGAACACCGGGGAGCTGTTTTTT. Translation: CASSPGRYLNTGELFF.